These T cell receptor beta chains were read from a single sample in a study of T-cell memory formation after mild COVID-19. TCRdb analysed the 5' RACE reads with MiXCR anew, one entry per CDR3 protein. The table has around 250,000 distinct CDR3 sequences, 15% to 20% seen once. The sequenced sample consisted of PBMCs or a T cell subset sorted from them (not recorded which). The receptors originated from a man aged 18-30 years who had mild COVID-19 (a few samples of this study predate the infection). Cell type and time point are not known. CDR3s include the opening cysteine and the closing phenylalanine or tryptophan. Fields, in order: J gene, V gene, CDR3 protein.

j_gene: TRBJ1-1
v_gene: TRBV28
CDR3aa: CASTGAGLSEAFF

j_gene: TRBJ2-2
v_gene: TRBV6-2/TRBV6-3
CDR3aa: CASAQGAHTGELFF

j_gene: TRBJ2-5
v_gene: TRBV20-1
CDR3aa: CSASGAAGEKTQYF

j_gene: TRBJ1-2
v_gene: TRBV20-1
CDR3aa: CSARAQLDRGYTF

j_gene: TRBJ2-2
v_gene: TRBV3-1
CDR3aa: CASSTGTAGELFF

j_gene: TRBJ2-3
v_gene: TRBV20-1
CDR3aa: CSAIRGVTDTQYF

j_gene: TRBJ2-5
v_gene: TRBV7-8
CDR3aa: CASSQRETQYF

j_gene: TRBJ1-5
v_gene: TRBV6-6
CDR3aa: CASSYSKTESNQPQHF

j_gene: TRBJ1-1
v_gene: TRBV12-3/TRBV12-4
CDR3aa: CASQGTNTEAFF

j_gene: TRBJ1-1
v_gene: TRBV9
CDR3aa: CASSALTGGTEAFF

j_gene: TRBJ2-1
v_gene: TRBV6-1
CDR3aa: CASSGQVLGYEQFF

j_gene: TRBJ2-7
v_gene: TRBV4-3
CDR3aa: CASSPNWDSLQYF

j_gene: TRBJ2-2
v_gene: TRBV19
CDR3aa: CASKGQGDTGELFF

j_gene: TRBJ1-5
v_gene: TRBV11-2
CDR3aa: CASSGTGYSNQPQHF

j_gene: TRBJ1-6
v_gene: TRBV6-5
CDR3aa: CASSFDEGTGRTLHF

j_gene: TRBJ2-1
v_gene: TRBV7-9
CDR3aa: CASRAGVGNEQFF

j_gene: TRBJ2-4
v_gene: TRBV28
CDR3aa: CASIEGTGNIQYF

j_gene: TRBJ2-7
v_gene: TRBV20-1
CDR3aa: CSASISSEQYF

j_gene: TRBJ1-6
v_gene: TRBV20-1
CDR3aa: CSASPLEVTPLHF

j_gene: TRBJ2-7
v_gene: TRBV12-3/TRBV12-4
CDR3aa: CASSQRALAGGEQYF

j_gene: TRBJ2-5
v_gene: TRBV6-5
CDR3aa: CASSYSRQETQYF

j_gene: TRBJ2-4
v_gene: TRBV9
CDR3aa: CASSPGHLAKNIQYF

j_gene: TRBJ1-1
v_gene: TRBV29-1
CDR3aa: CSVVALNTEAFF

j_gene: TRBJ1-1
v_gene: TRBV6-6
CDR3aa: CASSASGTGGKAFF

j_gene: TRBJ1-2
v_gene: TRBV4-1
CDR3aa: CASSPPGVGGEETLANYGYTF

j_gene: TRBJ2-1
v_gene: TRBV4-1
CDR3aa: CASSQPAGGLLDEQFF

j_gene: TRBJ2-3
v_gene: TRBV5-1
CDR3aa: CASSLTGLSSTDTQYF

j_gene: TRBJ1-1
v_gene: TRBV12-3/TRBV12-4
CDR3aa: CASSYRDRGLSSYLNTEAFF

j_gene: TRBJ2-3
v_gene: TRBV6-5
CDR3aa: CASSWRLDGTDTQYF

j_gene: TRBJ2-6
v_gene: TRBV28
CDR3aa: CASSPHRSGANVLTF

j_gene: TRBJ1-6
v_gene: TRBV7-9
CDR3aa: CASSLEDTDSPLHF

j_gene: TRBJ2-3
v_gene: TRBV25-1
CDR3aa: CASSANTDTQYF

j_gene: TRBJ2-3
v_gene: TRBV5-4
CDR3aa: CASSPFGDTDTQYF

j_gene: TRBJ2-3
v_gene: TRBV11-2
CDR3aa: CASSPRTSGGAGDTQYF